This record covers a single TCR beta chain. Antigen unknown. The data derive from a study of cytomegalovirus exposure and HLA in healthy donors. General study points: Per a prior analysis, the majority of TCR beta V segments were productive roughly 90% or roughly 30% of the time. Further analysis, carried out later, found HLA-associated TCR beta chains more clonally expanded than equally common other chains. A later analysis associated 15,000 or so TCR beta sequences with HLA alleles at a 0.05 false discovery rate. A later analysis linked a missense variant in DCLRE1C to the trimming of TCR beta V and J genes.

The CDR3 runs 17 residues. Deletions cut 2 bases from V and 8 bases from J, with 19 bases between. Germline CDR1 and CDR2: LGHNA and YSLEER. In the PCR, 60 Vbeta and 13 Jbeta primers were used. The protocol was immunoSEQ multiplex PCR, while the TCRdb copy is restricted to in-frame clones and leaves out a portion. Of 140,000 to 150,000 clones listed, about 84% were seen once; the top ten hold 2% to 2.5%. This TCR was recovered from a woman aged 18-35 years in good health and CMV-seropositive. The V and J genes are TRBV4-3 and TRBJ1-6; the D gene is possibly TRBD1 (6 bases). The sequenced sample was PBMCs. The CDR3 nucleotides are TGCGCCAGCAGCCAATCCCCTACAGGGTATCCTGATTCACCCCTCCACTTT. This sequence encodes CASSQSPTGYPDSPLHF.